The 22 T cell receptor beta chains below were found in one sample sequenced in a study of OX40 agonist ivuxolimab in advanced cancers. TCRdb's table, derived via immunoSEQ multiplex PCR, lists solely in-frame clones and lacks some. The sample carries about 140,000 clones, 85% to 95% recorded once. Sequencing used CD4+ or CD8+ T cells sorted from blood, obtained in a trial of the OX40 agonist ivuxolimab. These receptors all come from an adult with an advanced solid tumor such as melanoma, head and neck, liver or kidney cancer.

The chain employs TRBV6-5 and TRBJ1-1, with D maybe TRBD1 (6 bases). Germline V gene data show CDR1 as MNHEY and CDR2 as SVGAGI. Trimming took 7 bases from V and 3 from J, leaving 18 bases between them. There are 15 residues in the CDR3. The CDR3 DNA sequence: TGTGCCAGCACCGTCGCCTTAAACAGGGACACTGAAGCTTTCTTT. Its protein product is CASTVALNRDTEAFF.

Only one count was recorded for this clone. The V call is TRBV19, the J call TRBJ2-5; 9 bases are shared with TRBD1. Trimming cost V 3 bases and J 11 bases; bases outside gene matches: 10. Germline V gene data show CDR1 as LNHDA and CDR2 as SQIVND (reference sequence). CDR3 length equals 14 residues. CDR3 region: CASSIGTGLREQYF. CDR3 DNA: TGTGCCAGTAGTATCGGGACAGGGTTGCGAGAGCAGTACTTC.

The CDR3 region is CASRTGDGNQPQHF. The CDR3 bases are TGTGCCAGCCGAACGGGGGACGGCAATCAGCCCCAGCATTTT. The chain is built from TRBV6-5 and TRBJ1-5, with D tentatively TRBD1 (5 bases). Germline V lookup: CDR1 MNHEY, CDR2 SVGAGI. The length of the CDR3 is 14 residues. V shed 8 bases and J shed 2 bases, with 13 bases lying between them.

The chain links TRBV11-2 to TRBJ2-3; either TRBD1 or TRBD2 may supply D (5 bases each). Per the germline V gene, CDR1 is SGHAT and CDR2 is FQNNGV. The ends were cut back, 1 base at V and 8 bases at J, with 7 bases in the middle. The CDR3 loop spans 12 amino acids. The CDR3 spells CASSLAGGTQYF. The DNA for the CDR3 is TGTGCCAGCAGCTTAGCTGGGGGTACGCAGTATTTT.

This chain uses TRBV7-2 with TRBJ1-2, with D tentatively TRBD1 (6 bases). Deletions cut 5 bases from V and 2 bases from J, with 9 bases between. Germline values: CDR1 SGHTA, CDR2 FQGNSA. This CDR3 has 13 amino acids. DNA of the CDR3: TGTGCCAGCAGCCACGACAGGAACTATGGCTACACCTTC. This gives the protein CASSHDRNYGYTF.

CDR3 DNA sequence: TGTGCCAGCAGGCGGACTAGTAGCGCCGGGGAGCTGTTTTTT. Its translation is CASRRTSSAGELFF. The chain recombines TRBV6-5 with TRBJ2-2, with 7 bases lining up with TRBD2. CDR3 length: 14 amino acids. The germline CDR1 and CDR2 sequences are MNHEY and SVGAGI. V gave up 6 bases and J gave up 6 bases; unmatched junction bases: 7.

V and J are TRBV7-2 and TRBJ2-7; D might be TRBD2 (5 bases). With 1 base removed from V and 6 bases from J, the gap between germline ends came to 13 bases. The CDR3 is 14 amino acids. CDR1 is SGHTA, CDR2 FQGNSA, per germline. In nucleotides, the CDR3 is TGTGCCAGCAGCTTAGGGCCAGGTCGGGGCGAGCAGTACTTC. Translated: CASSLGPGRGEQYF. The full variable domain, completed using reference TRBV7-2 and TRBJ2-7, is GAGVSQSPSNKVTEKGKDVELRCDPISGHTALYWYRQSLGQGLEFLIYFQGNSAPDKSGLPSDRFSAERTGGSVSTLTIQRTQQEDSAVYLCASSLGPGRGEQYFGPGTRLTVT.

V usage is TRBV9 and J usage is TRBJ1-4, with 8 bases fitting TRBD1. V shed 4 bases, J shed 8 bases, and the junction held 7 bases outside the gene matches. Germline V gene lookup returns CDR1 SGDLS and CDR2 YYNGEE. The CDR3 extends over 14 amino acids. The CDR3 is CASSPRQGNEKLFF. CDR3 coding DNA: TGTGCCAGCAGCCCCCGACAGGGGAACGAAAAACTGTTTTTT.

The chain links TRBV28 to TRBJ2-1; no clear D. Germline assignment: CDR1 MDHEN and CDR2 SYDVKM. Trimming left V 2 bases short and J 7 bases short, with 12 bases between. CDR3 size: 14 residues. Written as DNA, the CDR3 is TGTGCCAGCAGTTTACCAGTTTTGTCTAATGAGCAGTTCTTC. This sequence encodes CASSLPVLSNEQFF.

The chain recombines TRBV6-5 with TRBJ1-5; D call uncertain. Trimming left V 7 bases short and J 0 bases short, with 13 bases between. This CDR3 comprises 15 residues. CDR1 is MNHEY, CDR2 SVGAGI, per germline. Written as DNA, the CDR3 is TGTGCCAGCATTGAGGCGGAATATAGCAATCAGCCCCAGCATTTT. Translated: CASIEAEYSNQPQHF.

The V call is TRBV5-1, the J call TRBJ2-1, with 15 bases fitting TRBD2. Germline assignment: CDR1 SGHRS and CDR2 YFSETQ. V gave up 5 bases and J gave up 1 base; unmatched junction bases: 10. This CDR3 is 19 amino acids long. CDR3 nucleotide sequence: TGCGCCAGCAGTCGGACTAGCGGGGGGGCAGGCCGGTCCTACAATGAGCAGTTCTTC. This encodes CASSRTSGGAGRSYNEQFF.

The chain links TRBV9 to TRBJ2-5, with D hard to call. The germline V gene encodes CDR1 SGDLS and CDR2 YYNGEE. This CDR3 spans 13 amino acids. Trimming stripped 3 bases from V and 2 bases from J, with 8 bases between. The CDR3 reads CASSETPQETQYF. Written as DNA, the CDR3 is TGTGCCAGCAGCGAAACACCACAAGAGACCCAGTACTTC. Based on the CDR3 plus reference TRBV9 and TRBJ2-5, the full variable domain is DSGVTQTPKHLITATGQRVTLRCSPRSGDLSVYWYQQSLDQGLQFLIQYYNGEERAKGNILERFSAQQFPDLHSELNLSSLELGDSALYFCASSETPQETQYFGPGTRLLVL.

This rearrangement joins TRBV7-6 to TRBJ1-2; 8 nucleotides line up with TRBD1. The CDR3 has 14 residues. Trimming cost V 2 bases and J 8 bases; bases outside gene matches: 7. Germline assignment: CDR1 SGHVS and CDR2 FNYEAQ. CDR3 residues: CASSLTGQGEGYTF. DNA for the CDR3: TGTGCCAGCAGCTTAACCGGACAGGGCGAAGGCTACACCTTC.

This rearrangement joins TRBV5-4 to TRBJ2-1; possibly TRBD2 for D (6 bases). Germline V lookup: CDR1 SGHNT, CDR2 YYREEE (reference sequence). V lost 4 bases and J lost 10, with 24 bases in between. CDR3 length: 16 residues. CDR3 loop: CASSPPGGDFQPEQFF. The CDR3, as DNA: TGTGCCAGCAGCCCCCCGGGCGGGGATTTCCAACCAGAGCAGTTCTTC.

This chain joins TRBV14 and TRBJ2-1, with TRBD1 matching over 9 bases. Trimming at V came to 6 bases and at J to 10 bases, leaving 10 bases not matched to a gene. The CDR3 runs 14 residues. The germline V gene encodes CDR1 SGHDN and CDR2 FVKESK. The CDR3 reads CASSRGTGIWEQFF. The CDR3 DNA is TGTGCCAGCAGTCGCGGGACAGGGATATGGGAGCAGTTCTTC.

DNA for the CDR3: TGTGCCAGCAGTTTGGGCGGGGACCAAGAGACCCAGTACTTC. Protein: CASSLGGDQETQYF. The V and J genes are TRBV27 and TRBJ2-5; D might be TRBD2 (6 bases). The germline V gene encodes CDR1 MNHEY and CDR2 SMNVEV (reference sequence). The CDR3 has 14 amino acids. Trimming left V 3 bases short and J 0 bases short, with 8 bases between.

In its sample, this clone was seen once. This chain connects TRBV7-9 to TRBJ2-7; 7 positions agree with TRBD1. Germline CDR1 reads SEHNR; CDR2 reads FQNEAQ (reference sequence). Trimming took 5 bases from V and 3 from J; bases not matched to a gene: 7. The CDR3 totals 14 residues. The CDR3 protein is CASSLPTGNYEQYF. The DNA for the CDR3 is TGTGCCAGCAGCCTCCCGACAGGGAACTACGAGCAGTACTTC.

The gene calls are TRBV7-9 and TRBJ2-4; maybe TRBD2 (7 bases). Germline loops: CDR1 SEHNR, CDR2 FQNEAQ (reference sequence). V dropped 5 bases and J dropped 10 bases, with 15 bases sitting between them. This CDR3 contains 13 residues. CDR3 sequence: CASSRGAGAIQYF. DNA of the CDR3: TGTGCCAGCAGCCGTGGGGCGGGGGCGATTCAGTACTTC.

This sequence joins TRBV5-4 and TRBJ2-3; no clear D gene. Germline CDR1 is SGHNT and CDR2 is YYREEE (reference sequence). Between the trimmed V and J ends, which lost 4 bases and 0 bases, there was a span of 6 bases. The CDR3 is 13 amino acids. CDR3 in amino acids: CASSRESTDTQYF. The CDR3 DNA follows: TGTGCCAGCAGCCGTGAAAGCACAGATACGCAGTATTTT.

This chain uses TRBV5-1 with TRBJ1-2; possible D gene TRBD1, 5 bases. Trimming took 3 bases from V and 8 from J, leaving 11 bases between them. This CDR3 comprises 12 residues. Germline V lookup: CDR1 SGHRS, CDR2 YFSETQ. The DNA for the CDR3 is TGCGCCAGCAGCTGGAAGCAGGGAGGCTACACCTTC. It codes for CASSWKQGGYTF.

The chain recombines TRBV9 with TRBJ2-3; maybe TRBD2 (5 bases). V dropped 4 bases and J dropped 6 bases, with 18 bases sitting between them. There are 15 residues in the CDR3. CDR1 SGDLS and CDR2 YYNGEE come from the germline V gene. CDR3 sequence: CASSTSPGWTDTQYF. The CDR3 DNA reads TGTGCCAGCAGCACGAGCCCGGGGTGGACGGATACGCAGTATTTT.

This clone was detected only a few times. The chain recombines TRBV9 with TRBJ2-7; possible D gene TRBD1, 6 bases. The CDR3 sequence is 15 residues long. Trimming shortened V by 0 bases and J by 5 bases, and 15 bases separated the two germline ends. CDR1 SGDLS and CDR2 YYNGEE come from the germline V gene. The CDR3 nucleotides are TGTGCCAGCAGCGTAGAGGGCAGGGGCTCACACGAGCAGTACTTC. Protein sequence: CASSVEGRGSHEQYF.